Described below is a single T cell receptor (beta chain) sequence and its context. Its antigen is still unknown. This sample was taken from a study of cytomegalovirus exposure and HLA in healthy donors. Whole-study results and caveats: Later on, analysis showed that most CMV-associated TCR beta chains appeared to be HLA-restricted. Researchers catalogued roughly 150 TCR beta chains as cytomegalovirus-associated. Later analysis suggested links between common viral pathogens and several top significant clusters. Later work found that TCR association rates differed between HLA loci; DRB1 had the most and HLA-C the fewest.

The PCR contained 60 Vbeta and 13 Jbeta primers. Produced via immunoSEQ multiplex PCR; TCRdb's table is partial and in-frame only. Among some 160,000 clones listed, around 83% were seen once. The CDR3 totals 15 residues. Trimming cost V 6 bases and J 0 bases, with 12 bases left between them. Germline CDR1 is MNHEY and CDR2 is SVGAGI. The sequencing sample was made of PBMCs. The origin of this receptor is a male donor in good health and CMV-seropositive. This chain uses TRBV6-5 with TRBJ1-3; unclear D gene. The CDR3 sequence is CASSRSPSSGNTIYF. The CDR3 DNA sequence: TGTGCCAGCAGCCGGAGTCCTAGCTCTGGAAACACCATATATTTT.